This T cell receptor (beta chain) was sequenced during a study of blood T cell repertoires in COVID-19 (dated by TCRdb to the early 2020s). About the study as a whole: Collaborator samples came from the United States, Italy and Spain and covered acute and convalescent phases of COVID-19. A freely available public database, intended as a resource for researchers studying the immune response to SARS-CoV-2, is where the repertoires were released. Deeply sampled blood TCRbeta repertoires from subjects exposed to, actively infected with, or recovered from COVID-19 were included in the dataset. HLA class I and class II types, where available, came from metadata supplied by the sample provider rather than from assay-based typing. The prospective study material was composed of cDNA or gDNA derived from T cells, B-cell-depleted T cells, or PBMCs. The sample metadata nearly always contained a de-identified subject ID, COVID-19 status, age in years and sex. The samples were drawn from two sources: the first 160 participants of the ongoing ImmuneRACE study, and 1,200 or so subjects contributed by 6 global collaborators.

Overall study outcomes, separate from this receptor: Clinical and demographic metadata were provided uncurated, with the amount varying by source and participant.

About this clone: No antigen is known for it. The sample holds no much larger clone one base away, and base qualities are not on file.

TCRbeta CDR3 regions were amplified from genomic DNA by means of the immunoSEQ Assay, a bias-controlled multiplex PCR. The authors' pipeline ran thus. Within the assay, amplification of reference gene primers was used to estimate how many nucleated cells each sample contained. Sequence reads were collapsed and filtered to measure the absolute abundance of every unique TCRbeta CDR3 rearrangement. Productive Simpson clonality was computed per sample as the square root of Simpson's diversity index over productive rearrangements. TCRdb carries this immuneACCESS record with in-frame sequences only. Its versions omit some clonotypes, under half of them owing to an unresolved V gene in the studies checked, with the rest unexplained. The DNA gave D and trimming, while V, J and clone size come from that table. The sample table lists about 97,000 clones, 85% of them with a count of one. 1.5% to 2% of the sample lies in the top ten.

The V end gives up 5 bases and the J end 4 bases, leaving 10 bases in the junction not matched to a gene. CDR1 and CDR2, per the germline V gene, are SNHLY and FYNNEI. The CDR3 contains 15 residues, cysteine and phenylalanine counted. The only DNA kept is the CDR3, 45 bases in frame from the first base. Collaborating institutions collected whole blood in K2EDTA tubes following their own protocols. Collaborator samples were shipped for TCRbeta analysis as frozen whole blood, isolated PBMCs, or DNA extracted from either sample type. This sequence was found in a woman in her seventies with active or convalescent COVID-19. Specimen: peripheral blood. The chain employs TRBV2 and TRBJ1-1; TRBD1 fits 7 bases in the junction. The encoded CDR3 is CASSPQGVGFTEAFF. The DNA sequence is TGTGCCAGCAGTCCTCAGGGGGTAGGGTTCACTGAAGCTTTCTTT.